The clone carrying this T cell receptor beta chain was observed many times. Its matching antigen is unknown. TCRdb reanalysed the reads using MiXCR and keeps one entry per CDR3 protein. The table includes roughly 240,000 distinct CDR3 sequences, 6% to 8% detected once. This entry comes from a study of T cell repertoires in cytomegalovirus infection. Study-wide background: Public TCR beta signature analysis indicated the presence of both CMV infection and matching HLA type.

Overall study results and limits: Individuals carrying CMV plus the relevant HLA were identified by cumulative frequency of public TCR beta families. The ex vivo response showed dominance by HLA-C-restricted CMV-specific TCR beta clonotypes.

V was cut by 5 bases and J by 5 bases, with 19 bases left in between. This CDR3 comprises 16 residues. The germline V gene has CDR1 SGHAT and CDR2 FQNNGV. The chain joins TRBV11-2 to TRBJ2-4; possible D gene TRBD1, 5 bases. Sequencing was done on a sample of PBMCs. This TCR came from a human donor in good health (CMV status not recorded). Some clones in this sample may be carry-over from other donors' samples. The CDR3 nucleotides read TGTGCCAGCAGCACATACACCGGCAGGGCACAAAACATTCAGTACTTC. It yields the protein CASSTYTGRAQNIQYF.